This T cell receptor (beta chain) is from a study of blood T cells in healthy people across ages. Study-level points and caveats: Researchers said unsorted PBMCs prevented a conclusive naive versus antigen-experienced comparison.

For this clonotype: The antigen is undetermined.

This CDR3 is 15 amino acids long. V lost 5 bases and J 0 bases, leaving 14 bases between the germline ends. PCR was performed a second time for about 7 to 11 cycles using a sample-barcoded 5' primer and a J-beta primer mix. TCRdb itself ran the 5' RACE reads through MiXCR, one entry per CDR3 protein. The sample includes 450,000 to 650,000 distinct CDR3 sequences, around 24% seen only once; the top ten take roughly 9%. The same specimen was also included in a second study, on T cells of mothers and their children.

The sequencing sample was made of blood. This chain uses TRBV12-3 or TRBV12-4 with TRBJ2-7; D is perhaps TRBD2 (5 bases). The receptor's source is a boy aged 5-17 years in good health. CDR3 DNA: TGTGCCAGCAGTGCTCTAGCCATGAGCTCCTACGAGCAGTACTTC. Translation: CASSALAMSSYEQYF.